The entry that follows covers one T cell receptor (beta chain) sequence. Its specificity is not known. Trimming took 2 bases from V and 6 from J, leaving 11 bases between them. The germline V gene encodes CDR1 SGHVS and CDR2 FQNEAQ. The CDR3 has 14 residues. These data come from a study of T cell responses to AZD1222 COVID-19 vaccine. Whole-study results and caveats: Only after the peak T cell response were repertoires sampled.

Sequencing was performed with immunoSEQ multiplex PCR; in TCRdb, only in-frame clones are kept and a portion is missing. The data show about 120,000 clones, around 84% seen once. This sequence joins TRBV7-8 and TRBJ2-1; D is unresolved. The starting material was peripheral blood, obtained 28 days after the second AZD1222 dose. The source of this sequence is an adult who received the AZD1222 COVID-19 vaccine. The CDR3 protein is CASSLRVGFNEQFF. The CDR3 DNA reads as TGTGCCAGCAGCTTAAGAGTAGGGTTCAATGAGCAGTTCTTC.